A single sample gave rise to the 10 T cell receptor beta chains below, sequenced in a study of T cell clonality in common variable immunodeficiency. The repertoire was sequenced with immunoSEQ multiplex PCR; TCRdb's copy has only in-frame clones and lacks some. The sample presents approximately 81,000 clones, none singletons. The source material was peripheral blood mononuclear cells. The receptors here all came from a person aged 18-70 years in good health.

This clone appeared many times. From the germline J gene comes the end of the CDR3, since the read stops 3 residues before it. V and J are TRBV19 and TRBJ2-1, with D possibly being TRBD2 (7 bases). The V gene's germline CDR1 is LNHDA and CDR2 SQIVND (reference sequence). This CDR3 contains 10 residues. Between the trimmed V and J ends, which lost 8 bases and 9 bases, there was a span of 8 bases. CDR3 sequence: CASGGAEQFF. The CDR3 DNA, read in part, is TGTGCCAGTGGGGGGGCTGAG.

This clone showed up many times. The CDR3 DNA, read in part, is TGCAGCGTTTCCCGCAGGGGGAGAACTGAA. This encodes CSVSRRGRTE. The entire CDR3 protein is CSVSRRGRTEAFF. The chain uses TRBV29-1 and TRBJ1-1; 7 bases agree with TRBD1. The read falls 3 residues short of the CDR3 end, and the missing part is taken from the germline J gene. The CDR3 extends over 13 amino acids. V lost 5 bases, J lost 5 bases, and 8 bases stayed unmatched. The V gene's germline CDR1 is SQVTM and CDR2 ANQGSEA.

This clone was detected many times. The CDR3 end lies 3 residues beyond the end of the read and is filled in from the germline J gene. The chain couples TRBV7-2 to TRBJ2-7; tentatively, D is TRBD2 (6 bases). Trimming cost V 5 bases and J 1 base, with 12 bases left between them. The CDR3 sequence is 14 residues long. Germline V lookup: CDR1 SGHTA, CDR2 FQGNSA. The DNA read from the CDR3 is TGTGCCAGCAGCCCCGAGGGGAGGTCCTACGAG. Protein: CASSPEGRSYE. The entire CDR3 sequence reads CASSPEGRSYEQYF.

There are many counts of this clone. Read data end 3 residues before the CDR3 end; the end is taken from the germline J gene. The V and J genes are TRBV6-2 or TRBV6-3 and TRBJ1-6; the D is unclear. The CDR3 is made up of 15 amino acids. Germline V CDR1 and CDR2: MNHEY, SVGEGT. V was trimmed by 2 bases and J by 10 bases, leaving 15 bases between them. The CDR3: CASSYLLRGDSPLHF. Partial CDR3 DNA: TGTGCCAGCAGTTACCTCCTCCGGGGAGACTCACCC.

This clone was picked up a small number of times. The CDR3 is CASSDSGSYTGELFF. The sequenced part of the CDR3 DNA is TGTGCCAGCAGCGACAGCGGGAGTTACACCGGGGAG. V is TRBV7-6 and J is TRBJ2-2; the match to TRBD2 covers 8 bases. The CDR3 extends 3 residues past the end of the read, so its final part is completed from the germline J gene. This CDR3 has 15 residues. Trimming took 5 bases from V and 3 from J; bases not matched to a gene: 5. Germline V lookup: CDR1 SGHVS, CDR2 FNYEAQ.

Ten or more counts support this clone. Sequencing ends 3 residues short of the CDR3 end; the germline J gene provides the rest. V is TRBV19 and J is TRBJ2-3; maybe TRBD1 (6 bases). This CDR3 has 17 residues. V lost 3 bases, J lost 5 bases, and 21 bases lay in between. Germline CDR1 and CDR2: LNHDA and SQIVND (reference sequence). Incomplete CDR3 DNA: TGTGCCAGTAGTATTTCTACAGGGTCATCAATCGGAGATACG. This gives the protein CASSISTGSSIGDT. The whole CDR3 is CASSISTGSSIGDTQYF.

Many counts were recorded for this clone. The CDR3 is CSARVVGAVGTDTQYF. The DNA read from the CDR3 is TGCAGTGCTAGAGTGGTTGGGGCGGTGGGGACAGATACG. V gene TRBV20-1 combines with J gene TRBJ2-3; possible D gene TRBD1, 5 bases. The read comes to an end 3 residues before the CDR3 does, leaving the germline J gene to fill in the end. V was cut by 1 base and J by 3 bases, with 17 bases left in between. The CDR3 is 16 residues long. Germline V gene sequence: CDR1 DFQATT, CDR2 SNEGSKA (reference sequence).

The sample holds many counts of this clone. The read terminates 3 residues before the CDR3 end, so the remaining end is supplied by the germline J gene. The J gene is TRBJ2-7, the V gene TRBV6-2 or TRBV6-3; D might be TRBD2 (5 bases). Germline V gene sequence: CDR1 MNHEY, CDR2 SVGEGT. The CDR3 contains 11 residues. V lost 6 bases and J lost 5, with 8 bases in between. The part of the CDR3 DNA that was read is TGTGCCAGCAGCAGGACTGACGAG. It yields the protein CASSRTDE. The full CDR3 protein is CASSRTDEQYF.

This clone came up many times. The read terminates 3 residues before the CDR3 end, so the remaining end is supplied by the germline J gene. The rearrangement links TRBV7-2 to TRBJ2-5, with D possibly TRBD2 on 5 matching bases. Deletions cut 5 bases from V and 2 bases from J, with 15 bases between. The CDR3 spans 15 residues. Germline loops: CDR1 SGHTA, CDR2 FQGNSA. Here the CDR3 reads CASSLGLPSQETQYF. CDR3 bases read: TGTGCCAGCAGCCTAGGACTTCCAAGTCAAGAGACC. Full variable domain (rest looked up from reference TRBV7-2 and TRBJ2-5): GAGVSQSPSNKVTEKGKDVELRCDPISGHTALYWYRQSLGQGLEFLIYFQGNSAPDKSGLPSDRFSAERTGGSVSTLTIQRTQQEDSAVYLCASSLGLPSQETQYFGPGTRLLVL.

Ten or more counts support this clone. The read comes to an end 3 residues before the CDR3 does, leaving the germline J gene to fill in the end. The rearrangement links TRBV7-2 to TRBJ2-2; no definite D call. V lost 2 bases, J lost 7 bases, and 8 bases lay in between. The germline V gene encodes CDR1 SGHTA and CDR2 FQGNSA. The CDR3 length is 13 residues. The CDR3 is CASSLSRGGELFF. The covered CDR3 bases are TGTGCCAGCAGCTTATCTCGAGGCGGGGAG.